This T cell receptor beta chain was sequenced during a study of cytomegalovirus exposure and HLA in healthy donors. In the study overall: The same platform used for the roughly 610 first-cohort repertoires was also used for the 120 validation repertoires, as a later analysis reported.

The donors were in the approximately 120-subject validation cohort; that cohort was separate from the approximately 670-subject first cohort. Sequencing was performed with immunoSEQ multiplex PCR; in TCRdb, only in-frame clones are kept and a portion is missing. The data contain around 150,000 clones, 85% to 90% of them singletons. Study-level results: According to the study, around 180 TCR beta chains were cytomegalovirus-associated. Both high specificity and high sensitivity reportedly marked the classifier's diagnosis of cytomegalovirus status.

The count of this clone is one. The antigen is unknown. Trimming cost V 6 bases and J 8 bases, with 16 bases left between them. The CDR3 spans 14 residues. Germline lookup yields CDR1 MDHEN and CDR2 SYDVKM. The J gene is TRBJ1-4, the V gene TRBV28; D unresolved. The sequencing sample was made of PBMCs. The TCR sequence derives from a man between 18 and 35 years old in good health and CMV-seropositive. DNA for the CDR3: TGTGCCAGCAGCTTTGGACTGCCCGGGGAAAAACTGTTTTTT. Translated: CASSFGLPGEKLFF.